Listed here are 29 T cell receptor beta chains from one sample, sequenced in a study of T-cell reconstitution after alpha-beta-depleted transplantation in children. Preparation of the TCRbeta library involved a method that used unique molecular identifiers. TCRdb itself ran the PCR reads through MiXCR, one entry per CDR3 protein. The repertoire consists of about 110,000 distinct CDR3 sequences, with 10% occurring once and the leading ten covering less than 10%. Sequences were derived from PBMCs from the stem cell graft donor, sampled from the stem cell graft. Receptor source: a human donor who donated a stem cell graft to a child with acute lymphoblastic leukemia.

In its sample, this clonotype was seen a few times. The chain combines TRBV6-5 with TRBJ1-3; D gene ambiguous. V was cut by 2 bases and J by 8 bases, with 10 bases left in between. The CDR3 runs 13 residues. CDR1 and CDR2 from the germline V gene are MNHEY and SVGAGI. CDR3 bases: TGTGCCAGCAGTTACACGGATTCGGACACCATATATTTT. This encodes CASSYTDSDTIYF.

This clonotype has ten or more counts. The gene calls are TRBV7-6 and TRBJ1-5; D not certain. The CDR3 sequence is 13 residues long. Germline V gene sequence: CDR1 SGHVS, CDR2 FNYEAQ. V dropped 0 bases and J dropped 7 bases, with 7 bases sitting between them. The CDR3 DNA reads TGTGCCAGCAGCTTAGCGGATGGGCAGCCCCAGCATTTT. This gives the protein CASSLADGQPQHF.

In its sample, this clonotype was seen many times. This chain connects TRBV5-1 to TRBJ1-4; 7 bases match TRBD1. J lost 8 bases, V lost 3 bases, and 7 bases had no gene match. The CDR3 length is 14 residues. CDR1 SGHRS and CDR2 YFSETQ come from the germline V gene. The CDR3 coding sequence is TGCGCCAGCAGCTCAAACAGGGGATTCGAAAAACTGTTTTTT. Translating it yields CASSSNRGFEKLFF.

This clonotype was detected many times. The rearrangement uses TRBV5-5 and TRBJ1-6; D is perhaps TRBD1 (6 bases). This CDR3 has 15 residues. Germline CDR1 SGHKS, CDR2 YYEKEE (reference sequence). The V gene lost 4 bases and the J gene lost 3 bases, with 11 bases spanning the gap. The CDR3 DNA reads as TGTGCCAGCAGCCAGGGACACCGCTATAATTCACCCCTCCACTTT. This encodes CASSQGHRYNSPLHF.

The table lists this clonotype with many counts. This chain uses TRBV11-2 with TRBJ2-5; TRBD1 agrees at 10 bases. After removal of 6 bases from V and 4 bases from J, the junction contained 5 bases not matched to a gene. In germline, CDR1 is SGHAT, CDR2 FQNNGV. The CDR3 runs 14 residues. CDR3 sequence reads: CASSTRTGGETQYF. For the CDR3, the DNA is TGTGCCAGCAGTACCCGGACAGGGGGAGAGACCCAGTACTTC. Looking up the rest from reference TRBV11-2 and TRBJ2-5 gives the full variable domain: EAGVAQSPRYKIIEKRQSVAFWCNPISGHATLYWYQQILGQGPKLLIQFQNNGVVDDSQLPKDRFSAERLKGVDSTLKIQPAKLEDSAVYLCASSTRTGGETQYFGPGTRLLVL.

The rearrangement joins TRBV25-1 to TRBJ2-3, with 7 bases that match TRBD1. The V gene end was trimmed by 8 bases and the J gene end by 3 bases; junction bases not matched to a gene: 11. The CDR3 length is 15 residues. Germline V gene lookup returns CDR1 MGHDK and CDR2 SYGVNS. The CDR3 sequence: CASLKTGSRTDTQYF. In DNA form, the CDR3 reads TGTGCCAGCTTGAAGACAGGGTCTAGAACAGATACGCAGTATTTT.

The chain uses TRBV5-5 and TRBJ2-5; D might be TRBD1 (6 bases). CDR1 and CDR2 (germline): SGHKS, YYEKEE (reference sequence). The CDR3 extends over 14 amino acids. Trimming shortened V by 1 base and J by 3 bases, and 10 bases separated the two germline ends. CDR3 sequence: CASSLFGGEETQYF. As DNA, the CDR3 is TGTGCCAGCAGCTTGTTTGGGGGCGAAGAGACCCAGTACTTC.

This clonotype was found many times. CDR3 residues: CASFTGRGRSGTGELFF. The CDR3 DNA reads TGTGCCAGCTTCACCGGACGGGGACGCTCGGGAACCGGGGAGCTGTTTTTT. The rearrangement links TRBV18 to TRBJ2-2, with D perhaps being TRBD1 or TRBD2 (5 bases each). V was cut by 7 bases and J by 5 bases, with 23 bases left in between. The germline CDR1 and CDR2 sequences are KGHSH and LQKENI. This CDR3 is 17 amino acids long.

This clonotype has a count of ten or more. The gene calls are TRBV19 and TRBJ1-1; D uncertain. Trimming removed 3 bases from V and 4 bases from J, with 12 bases in between. Germline-derived CDR1 and CDR2 are LNHDA and SQIVND (reference sequence). This CDR3 spans 14 amino acids. This chain's CDR3 is CASSMVRVGTEAFF. As DNA, the CDR3 is TGTGCCAGTAGTATGGTTAGGGTCGGCACTGAAGCTTTCTTT.

At least ten counts were recorded for this clonotype. The chain employs TRBV7-9 and TRBJ2-7; TRBD2 aligns across 8 bases. Germline loops: CDR1 SEHNR, CDR2 FQNEAQ (reference sequence). CDR3 size: 17 residues. The V and J ends lost 4 bases and 0 bases, in that order; junction bases with no gene match: 11. CDR3 region: CASSSGLAVPSSYEQYF. In DNA, the CDR3 is TGTGCCAGCAGCTCCGGACTAGCCGTACCGAGCTCCTACGAGCAGTACTTC.

This clonotype came up many times. The rearrangement links TRBV15 to TRBJ1-4; D is undetermined. CDR1 and CDR2 from the germline V gene are LNHNV and YYDKDF (reference sequence). V was pared by 3 bases and J by 5 bases, with 10 bases between. CDR3 size: 14 residues. The CDR3 DNA reads as TGTGCCACCAGCAGTCAAGGGCCCAATGAAAAACTGTTTTTT. Translated, it gives CATSSQGPNEKLFF.

In this sample, this clonotype turned up many times. The chain uses TRBV5-6 and TRBJ1-5; 8 bases line up with TRBD1. CDR1 is SGHDT and CDR2 is YYEEEE in the germline V gene. The CDR3 extends over 15 amino acids. V was pared by 4 bases and J by 9 bases, with 12 bases of the junction left unmatched. The CDR3 is CASSRWGTGDPPQHF. In DNA, the CDR3 is TGTGCCAGCAGCCGCTGGGGGACAGGTGATCCGCCCCAGCATTTT. Looking up the rest from reference TRBV5-6 and TRBJ1-5 gives the full variable domain: DAGVTQSPTHLIKTRGQQVTLRCSPKSGHDTVSWYQQALGQGPQFIFQYYEEEERQRGNFPDRFSGHQFPNYSSELNVNALLLGDSALYLCASSRWGTGDPPQHFGDGTRLSIL.

This clonotype was seen ten or more times. This sequence joins TRBV6-5 and TRBJ1-6; tentative D call: TRBD1 (5 bases). Germline V gene lookup returns CDR1 MNHEY and CDR2 SVGAGI. CDR3 length: 15 amino acids. Trimming took off 2 bases at V and 9 bases at J, with 14 bases between the two ends. CDR3 coding DNA: TGTGCCAGCAGTTACGGAGAGGGGTGGGGTTCACCCCTCCACTTT. Protein sequence: CASSYGEGWGSPLHF.

This clonotype was seen at least ten times. The chain is built from TRBV5-1 and TRBJ2-5; no clear D. Trimming cost V 0 bases and J 4 bases, with 4 bases left between them. Germline-derived CDR1 and CDR2 are SGHRS and YFSETQ. CDR3 length: 12 residues. CDR3 region: CASSLGAETQYF. The CDR3, as DNA: TGCGCCAGCAGCTTGGGGGCAGAGACCCAGTACTTC.

This clonotype was seen repeatedly, ten times or more. The rearrangement joins TRBV29-1 to TRBJ1-1; D is possibly TRBD1 (6 bases). CDR3 length: 11 residues. Germline V CDR1 and CDR2: SQVTM, ANQGSEA. V was shortened by 5 bases and J by 10 bases, with 14 bases between the two germline ends. The CDR3 region is CSVKYRRGAFF. The CDR3, as DNA: TGCAGCGTTAAGTACCGCAGGGGAGCTTTCTTT. Drawing the rest from reference TRBV29-1 and TRBJ1-1, the complete variable domain is SAVISQKPSRDICQRGTSLTIQCQVDSQVTMMFWYRQQPGQSLTLIATANQGSEATYESGFVIDKFPISRPNLTFSTLTVSNMSPEDSSIYLCSVKYRRGAFFGQGTRLTVV.

This clonotype was observed at least ten times. This sequence joins TRBV28 and TRBJ2-1; 8 positions match TRBD2. The CDR3 runs to 15 residues. Trimming cost V 3 bases and J 4 bases; bases outside gene matches: 5. The germline gives CDR1 MDHEN, CDR2 SYDVKM. This CDR3 reads CASSFHSGTYNEQFF. The CDR3 DNA reads as TGTGCCAGCAGTTTCCATAGCGGGACGTACAATGAGCAGTTCTTC.

The rearrangement links TRBV6-2 or TRBV6-3 to TRBJ1-1; 7 bases match TRBD1. J lost 0 bases, V lost 6 bases, and 13 bases had no gene match. From germline, CDR1 is MNHEY and CDR2 SVGEGT. The CDR3 covers 17 residues. CDR3 in amino acids: CASSLDHRGYMNTEAFF. The CDR3 coding sequence is TGTGCCAGCAGCTTAGACCACAGGGGCTACATGAACACTGAAGCTTTCTTT.

In its sample, this clonotype was seen many times. The chain carries TRBV12-3 or TRBV12-4 and TRBJ1-5, with 8 positions matching TRBD1. Trimming cost V 6 bases and J 6 bases; bases outside gene matches: 13. The CDR3 extends over 16 amino acids. The CDR3 DNA reads as TGTGCCAGCAGCCACACTAACAGGGGGAATAGTCAGCCCCAGCATTTT. It encodes CASSHTNRGNSQPQHF.

This clonotype was detected many times. V gene TRBV27 combines with J gene TRBJ1-6; the D gene is possibly TRBD1 (6 bases). The CDR3 covers 14 residues. Germline CDR1 MNHEY, CDR2 SMNVEV (reference sequence). Trimming shortened V by 7 bases and J by 9 bases, and 16 bases separated the two germline ends. CDR3 nucleotide sequence: TGTGCCAGCACCCACCGAGGGGGATTTTCACCCCTCCACTTT. Translated, it gives CASTHRGGFSPLHF.

In this sample, this clonotype turned up many times. V usage is TRBV24-1 and J usage is TRBJ2-7, with D possibly being TRBD1 (6 bases). The CDR3 runs to 12 residues. V lost 4 bases to trimming and J lost 9 bases, with 12 bases between them. Germline V gene lookup returns CDR1 KGHDR and CDR2 SFDVKD. CDR3 in amino acids: CATSDSGALQYF. CDR3 nucleotide sequence: TGTGCCACCAGTGACTCAGGGGCCCTGCAGTACTTC.

This clonotype was counted at least ten times. The CDR3, as DNA: TGTGCCAGCGGTCTCGGGGGGTTACGCACTGAAGCTTTCTTT. Residues: CASGLGGLRTEAFF. The chain has TRBV7-3 and TRBJ1-1, with D tentatively TRBD1 (5 bases). The V gene lost 8 bases and the J gene lost 4 bases, with 17 bases spanning the gap. Germline V gene data show CDR1 as SGHTA and CDR2 as FQGTGA. CDR3 length equals 14 residues.

The chain combines TRBV5-1 with TRBJ2-7, with D perhaps TRBD1 (6 bases). The ends were cut back, 4 bases at V and 1 base at J, with 9 bases in the middle. The CDR3 length is 13 residues. Per the germline V gene, CDR1 is SGHRS and CDR2 is YFSETQ. CDR3 sequence: CASSVGHSYEQYF. The CDR3 DNA is TGCGCCAGCAGCGTGGGACATTCCTACGAGCAGTACTTC. Supplemented by reference TRBV5-1 and TRBJ2-7, the full variable domain reads KAGVTQTPRYLIKTRGQQVTLSCSPISGHRSVSWYQQTPGQGLQFLFEYFSETQRNKGNFPGRFSGRQFSNSRSEMNVSTLELGDSALYLCASSVGHSYEQYFGPGTRLTVT.

This clonotype was found many times. The chain couples TRBV5-1 to TRBJ2-7; D possibly matches TRBD1 or TRBD2 (5 bases each). Germline V gene data show CDR1 as SGHRS and CDR2 as YFSETQ. CDR3 length: 16 amino acids. Trimming took 0 bases from V and 3 from J, leaving 16 bases between them. The CDR3 sequence is CASSLERLGGNYEQYF. Written as DNA, the CDR3 is TGCGCCAGCAGCTTGGAGAGACTTGGGGGAAACTACGAGCAGTACTTC.

This clonotype was observed at least ten times. The chain recombines TRBV5-1 with TRBJ1-1; 10 nucleotides line up with TRBD1. The junction had 11 bases not matched to a gene; V was cut back by 4 bases and J by 2 bases. Per the germline V gene, CDR1 is SGHRS and CDR2 is YFSETQ. This CDR3 contains 17 residues. CDR3 DNA: TGCGCCAGCAGCCCCAGGGACAGGGGTACGTTTAACACTGAAGCTTTCTTT. Amino acids: CASSPRDRGTFNTEAFF.

This clonotype occurred many times. This chain links TRBV12-3 or TRBV12-4 with TRBJ2-7; D ambiguous. The germline V and J ends were trimmed by 6 bases and 5 bases, with 11 bases remaining between them. The CDR3 has 12 residues. CDR3 bases: TGTGCCAGCAGCATACTTCGAAACGAGCAGTACTTC. Translated, it gives CASSILRNEQYF.

This clonotype was seen repeatedly, ten times or more. V usage is TRBV6-5 and J usage is TRBJ2-7; a weak D match, TRBD1 (6 bases). With 8 bases removed from V and 0 bases from J, the gap between germline ends came to 14 bases. The CDR3 is 14 amino acids. Germline CDR1 is MNHEY and CDR2 is SVGAGI. The CDR3 sequence: CASVPGHLSYEQYF. Written as DNA, the CDR3 is TGTGCCAGCGTACCGGGACACCTCTCCTACGAGCAGTACTTC.

The table lists this clonotype with many counts. The chain is built from TRBV27 and TRBJ2-5; D unclear. This CDR3 has 15 amino acids. CDR1 MNHEY and CDR2 SMNVEV come from the germline V gene (reference sequence). V was shortened by 5 bases and J by 1 base, with 14 bases between the two germline ends. The CDR3 region has the DNA TGTGCCAGCAGTCCCCGGTCGCTTTCCCAAGAGACCCAGTACTTC. Translating gives CASSPRSLSQETQYF.

This clonotype was seen ten or more times. This chain connects TRBV7-9 to TRBJ2-1, with D tentatively TRBD1 or TRBD2 (5 bases each). CDR3 size: 16 residues. Trimming left V 3 bases short and J 7 bases short, with 19 bases between. CDR1 and CDR2 from the germline V gene are SEHNR and FQNEAQ (reference sequence). The CDR3 protein is CASSFISVGRENEQFF. The DNA of the CDR3 is TGTGCCAGCAGCTTTATCTCGGTGGGCAGGGAGAATGAGCAGTTCTTC.

This clonotype was observed a handful of times. The chain recombines TRBV7-2 with TRBJ1-1; tentatively, D is TRBD1 (5 bases). This CDR3 is 12 amino acids long. Trimming stripped 2 bases from V and 8 bases from J, with 9 bases between. The germline gives CDR1 SGHTA, CDR2 FQGNSA. CDR3 protein: CASSLRTGEAFF. In DNA, the CDR3 is TGTGCCAGCAGCTTAAGAACAGGAGAAGCTTTCTTT.